The rows below give T cell receptor beta chains drawn from one sample of a study of cytomegalovirus exposure and HLA in healthy donors. Profiling relied on immunoSEQ multiplex PCR, and the TCRdb table lists in-frame clones only, not all of them. The table includes under 250,000 clones, about four fifths detected once. The sequenced sample consisted of PBMCs. These receptors were taken from a man aged 40-50 years in good health and CMV-seropositive. CDR3s include the opening cysteine and the closing phenylalanine or tryptophan. A D gene is named only where the DNA matches it firmly. Clone size is given for some rows only: seen once, a few or many times, or a class if the clone is expanded.

J gene | CDR3 length | clone size | D gene | V gene | CDR3 DNA | CDR3 protein
TRBJ2-2 | 15 | few | . | TRBV6-5 | TGTGCCAGCAGTTACTCGACTAGGAGTACCGGGGAGCTGTTTTTT | CASSYSTRSTGELFF
TRBJ2-7 | 15 | . | TRBD2 | TRBV11-2 | TGTGCCAGCAGCTTAGACCCGGGGGGGAAGACCGAGCAGTACTTC | CASSLDPGGKTEQYF
TRBJ2-1 | 16 | . | TRBD2 | TRBV6-1 | TGTGCCAGCAGTGGTCGGGAGGGCCATGCCTACAATGAGCAGTTCTTC | CASSGREGHAYNEQFF
TRBJ2-1 | 13 | few | . | TRBV10-1 | TGCGCCAGCAGTGACAGGGCCCACAATGAGCAGTTCTTC | CASSDRAHNEQFF
TRBJ2-2 | 16 | . | TRBD2 | TRBV7-3 | TGTGCCAGCAGCTTATGGGCTAGCGGAACAACCGGGGAGCTGTTTTTT | CASSLWASGTTGELFF
TRBJ2-1 | 15 | . | TRBD2 | TRBV6-6 | TGTGCCAGCAGTTACCCAGGGACTAGCGGAAATGAGCAGTTCTTC | CASSYPGTSGNEQFF
TRBJ2-7 | 15 | . | . | TRBV11-2 | TGTGCCAGCAGCTTAAGTGACAGCAACTCCTACGAGCAGTACTTC | CASSLSDSNSYEQYF
TRBJ1-5 | 13 | . | . | TRBV19 | TGTGCCAGTAGTCAGCGGACTAGTCAGCCCCAGCATTTT | CASSQRTSQPQHF
TRBJ1-1 | 15 | . | . | TRBV4-1 | TGCGCCAGCAGCCAGGAGGTGTGGGTTGGGACTGAAGCTTTCTTT | CASSQEVWVGTEAFF
TRBJ2-5 | 13 | . | . | TRBV19 | TGTGCCAGTACTACAGCCATGGCAGAGACCCAGTACTTC | CASTTAMAETQYF
TRBJ1-4 | 13 | . | . | TRBV29-1 | TGCAGCGTCTTGGGAGACTTAACTGAAAAACTGTTTTTT | CSVLGDLTEKLFF
TRBJ2-2 | 14 | . | TRBD1 | TRBV11-1 | TGTGCCAGCACCATAGACAGGGGAATCGGGGAGCTGTTTTTT | CASTIDRGIGELFF
TRBJ2-5 | 15 | . | . | TRBV5-5 | TGTGCCAGCAGCACGGCCAGGGCCCGCCCAGAGACCCAGTACTTC | CASSTARARPETQYF
TRBJ1-2 | 15 | . | . | TRBV25-1 | TGTGCCAGCAGTGAATCCTCCTTTAGTCCTTATGGCTACACCTTC | CASSESSFSPYGYTF
TRBJ2-3 | 16 | . | . | TRBV28 | TGTGCCAGCAGAGAGACCGGGACAACCTCAAGGGGTACGCAGTATTTT | CASRETGTTSRGTQYF
TRBJ2-2 | 15 | . | TRBD1 | TRBV27 | TGTGCCAGCAGTTGGGACAGGGGGCGTTCCGGGGAGCTGTTTTTT | CASSWDRGRSGELFF
TRBJ1-5 | 15 | . | . | TRBV19 | TGTGCCACTCACTCGACAGGCTATAGCAATCAGCCCCAGCATTTT | CATHSTGYSNQPQHF
TRBJ1-2 | 12 | few | . | TRBV6-5 | TGTGCCAGCACCCAGGGCCCCTATGGCTACACCTTC | CASTQGPYGYTF
TRBJ2-2 | 17 | once | TRBD2 | TRBV27 | TGTGCCAGCAGTTTCGATCCGGGACTAGCGGATACCGGGGAGCTGTTTTTT | CASSFDPGLADTGELFF
TRBJ2-7 | 11 | . | TRBD1 | TRBV25-1 | TGTGCCAGCAGAGACAGGGACGAGCAGTACTTC | CASRDRDEQYF
TRBJ2-1 | 13 | . | . | TRBV5-6 | TGTGCCAGCAGCTTGGTAGATTACAATGAGCAGTTCTTC | CASSLVDYNEQFF
TRBJ1-2 | 14 | . | . | TRBV30 | TGTGCCTGGAGGGGGACAAATCCGACCTATGGCTACACCTTC | CAWRGTNPTYGYTF
TRBJ2-3 | 13 | . | . | TRBV9 | TGTGCCAGCAGCGGCCGGGTAGAAGATACGCAGTATTTT | CASSGRVEDTQYF
TRBJ2-2 | 14 | . | . | TRBV25-1 | TGTGCCAGCCAGTCGCTGGGGCAAAGGTGGAAGCTGTTTTTT | CASQSLGQRWKLFF
TRBJ1-1 | 17 | few | TRBD1 | TRBV5-1 | TGCGCCAGCAGCATCGCCCGGGACAGGGGGGCGAACACTGAAGCTTTCTTT | CASSIARDRGANTEAFF
TRBJ1-5 | 15 | . | TRBD1 | TRBV7-8 | TGTGCCAGCGGAAGGACAGGGGCGGGCAATCAGCCCCAGCATTTT | CASGRTGAGNQPQHF
TRBJ2-1 | 15 | . | TRBD2 | TRBV7-9 | TGTGCCAGCAGCTTAGTGCTAGCGGGAGTTCGAGAGCAGTTCTTC | CASSLVLAGVREQFF
TRBJ2-7 | 12 | . | TRBD1 | TRBV30 | TGTGCCTTCGGGGACAGGGTCTACGAGCAGTACTTC | CAFGDRVYEQYF
TRBJ1-5 | 14 | . | . | TRBV6-1 | TGTGCCAGCAGTGAAGCGGGGGGGAACCAGCCCCAGCATTTT | CASSEAGGNQPQHF